A selection of T cell receptor beta chains follows, all from one sample in a study of regulatory T cells in long-lasting Graves disease. TCRdb re-called the multiplex PCR reads through MiXCR, storing one row per CDR3 protein. Of around 500,000 distinct CDR3 sequences listed, around 11% are singletons. This sample also belongs to another study, concerning T cells in Graves' hyperthyroidism and ophthalmopathy.

Specimen: peripheral blood mononuclear cells (PBMCs), collected at new diagnosis, from a patient treated with antithyroid drugs. The source of these receptors is a woman aged 25 to 45 with Graves disease. Both conserved end residues are part of each CDR3. The D gene is left open where the match is weak. Not every row has a clone size; where given, it reads once, few, many or a size class.

cdr3_aa cdr3_nt j_call clone_size v_call d_call
CASSPGAVYYEQYF TGTGCCAGCTCACCAGGAGCAGTTTACTACGAGCAGTACTTC TRBJ2-7 NA TRBV18 NA
CASSLGQTFQETQYF TGTGCCAGCAGCTTGGGACAAACATTCCAAGAGACCCAGTACTTC TRBJ2-5 NA TRBV11-2 NA
CSVAGAGNTIYF TGCAGCGTGGCCGGGGCTGGAAACACCATATATTTT TRBJ1-3 many TRBV29-1 NA
CASSQEAWASYNEQFF TGCGCCAGCAGCCAAGAGGCGTGGGCCAGTTACAATGAGCAGTTCTTC TRBJ2-1 NA TRBV4-3 NA
CASTQTGNTIYF TGTGCCAGCACCCAAACTGGAAACACCATATATTTT TRBJ1-3 NA TRBV12-3/TRBV12-4 NA
CSARLHLYNEQFF TGCAGTGCTAGGCTACACCTGTACAATGAGCAGTTCTTC TRBJ2-1 many TRBV20-1 NA
CSARDPGRGSNQPQHF TGCAGTGCTAGAGATCCAGGACGGGGTAGCAATCAGCCCCAGCATTTT TRBJ1-5 NA TRBV20-1 NA
CSARDPRDNEQFF TGCAGTGCTAGAGATCCCAGGGACAATGAGCAGTTCTTC TRBJ2-1 many TRBV20-1 NA
CASGRTLHYEQYF TGTGCCAGCGGGCGGACACTTCACTACGAGCAGTACTTC TRBJ2-7 many TRBV6-2/TRBV6-3 NA
CASSLAQTYDTQYF TGCGCCAGCAGCTTGGCCCAGACGTATGATACGCAGTATTTT TRBJ2-3 many TRBV5-1 NA
CASSFEQGKAYNEQFF TGTGCCAGCAGTTTTGAACAGGGGAAGGCCTACAATGAGCAGTTCTTC TRBJ2-1 many TRBV12-3/TRBV12-4 TRBD1
CASSLVSGGPDTQYF TGCGCCAGCAGCTTGGTTAGCGGGGGCCCGGATACGCAGTATTTT TRBJ2-3 NA TRBV5-1 TRBD2
CASSADRGRSLNYGYTF TGTGCCAGCAGTGCGGACAGGGGACGAAGTCTTAACTATGGCTACACCTTC TRBJ1-2 many TRBV2 TRBD1
CASSYVVVGSNQPQHF TGTGCCAGCAGTTACGTCGTAGTGGGTAGCAATCAGCCCCAGCATTTT TRBJ1-5 few TRBV6-5 NA
CASIQQGWNSPLHF TGCGCCAGCATACAGCAGGGTTGGAATTCACCCCTCCACTTT TRBJ1-6 many TRBV10-2 NA
CASSVDWINTEAFF TGTGCCAGCAGCGTAGACTGGATTAACACTGAAGCTTTCTTT TRBJ1-1 many TRBV9 NA
CASSEFGLAGETQYF TGTGCCAGCAGTGAGTTTGGTCTAGCGGGAGAGACCCAGTACTTC TRBJ2-5 NA TRBV2 TRBD2
CASSQDLLGEQYF TGTGCCAGCAGCCAAGATCTTTTGGGTGAGCAGTACTTC TRBJ2-7 many TRBV3-1 NA
CAASPFSGADTDTQYF TGTGCCGCCAGTCCCTTTTCAGGGGCGGACACAGATACGCAGTATTTT TRBJ2-3 few TRBV24-1 NA
CASSQLGTASNEQFF TGTGCCAGCAGCCAACTAGGTACGGCTTCGAATGAGCAGTTCTTC TRBJ2-1 many TRBV7-2 NA
CASTPVVGNYGYTF TGCGCCAGCACCCCAGTGGTTGGTAACTATGGCTACACCTTC TRBJ1-2 few TRBV5-1 NA
CASSPSAGITEAFF TGTGCCAGCAGCCCGTCTGCAGGGATCACTGAAGCTTTCTTT TRBJ1-1 many TRBV7-3 NA
CASTPGESYLSSYNEQFF TGTGCCAGCACCCCAGGAGAAAGTTACCTCAGCTCCTACAATGAGCAGTTCTTC TRBJ2-1 NA TRBV9 NA
CASSPGGTGGGYTF TGTGCCAGTTCTCCCGGCGGTACAGGGGGAGGCTACACCTTC TRBJ1-2 many TRBV19 TRBD1
CASRSHQNGLVDEQFF TGTGCCAGCAGGTCACACCAAAACGGGCTCGTGGATGAGCAGTTCTTC TRBJ2-1 NA TRBV12-3/TRBV12-4 NA
CASSLNLADSWLGTEAFF TGTGCCAGCAGCTTAAATCTAGCAGACTCCTGGTTGGGCACTGAAGCTTTCTTT TRBJ1-1 NA TRBV7-9 NA
CARPYPGGLNTGELFF TGTGCCAGACCATATCCAGGGGGCTTGAACACCGGGGAGCTGTTTTTT TRBJ2-2 many TRBV5-8 TRBD1
CSSRPTGADSPLHF TGCTCCAGCAGACCGACAGGGGCTGATTCACCCCTCCACTTT TRBJ1-6 NA TRBV10-2 TRBD1
CASSFFGPGQETQYF NA TRBJ2-5 many TRBV28 NA
CSARGTSGRGSEQFF TGCAGTGCTAGAGGCACTAGCGGGAGAGGTAGTGAGCAGTTCTTC TRBJ2-1 NA TRBV20-1 TRBD2
CASSSPSSPYGYTF TGTGCCAGCAGCTCCCCAAGCTCGCCATACGGCTACACCTTC TRBJ1-2 once TRBV7-2 NA
CASGGTGRYNSPLHF TGTGCCAGCGGGGGGACGGGACGGTATAATTCACCCCTCCACTTT TRBJ1-6 many TRBV2 NA
CSARRFGSPDTQYF TGCAGTGCTAGGCGATTCGGGAGCCCAGATACGCAGTATTTT TRBJ2-3 NA TRBV20-1 NA
CASSLEGDDDTQYF TGTGCCAGCAGCTTGGAAGGAGACGACGATACGCAGTATTTT TRBJ2-3 few TRBV5-5 NA
CASSQGWTDTQYF TGCGCCAGCAGCCAAGGGTGGACAGATACGCAGTATTTT TRBJ2-3 many TRBV4-3 NA
CASSVVTGYEQYF TGTGCCAGCAGTGTAGTAACAGGGTACGAGCAGTACTTC TRBJ2-7 few TRBV27 NA
CASSPTGRQETQYF TGTGCCAGCTCACCGACGGGCCGTCAAGAGACCCAGTACTTC TRBJ2-5 many TRBV18 NA
CASSQEGRNQETQYF TGCGCCAGCAGCCAGGAAGGACGGAACCAAGAGACCCAGTACTTC TRBJ2-5 NA TRBV4-1 NA
CASSLVMDRGDYGYTF TGTGCCAGCAGCTTAGTAATGGACAGGGGAGACTATGGCTACACCTTC TRBJ1-2 many TRBV7-9 TRBD1
CASSMGLAGFSSYEQYF TGTGCCAGCAGTATGGGACTAGCGGGTTTTAGCTCCTACGAGCAGTACTTC TRBJ2-7 many TRBV6-1 TRBD2
CASSSSGTYTEAFF TGTGCCAGCAGTTCGTCCGGGACCTACACTGAAGCTTTCTTT TRBJ1-1 NA TRBV6-2/TRBV6-3 NA
CASSLEVGGGSYNEQFF TGTGCCAGCAGCTTAGAGGTCGGTGGTGGCTCCTACAATGAGCAGTTCTTC TRBJ2-1 many TRBV7-2 NA
CASSRTSTGRNEQYF TGTGCCAGCAGCCGGACGTCGACAGGGAGGAACGAGCAGTACTTC TRBJ2-7 many TRBV27 NA
CASSEWRREGQGFHEQYF TGTGCCAGCAGCGAATGGAGGCGGGAGGGCCAAGGCTTCCACGAGCAGTACTTC TRBJ2-7 few TRBV5-6 TRBD2
CASRSWTENNQPQHF TGTGCCAGCAGGTCCTGGACGGAAAACAATCAGCCCCAGCATTTT TRBJ1-5 few TRBV6-1 NA
CASIQGRIQETQYF TGTGCCAGTATTCAGGGGCGAATTCAAGAGACCCAGTACTTC TRBJ2-5 NA TRBV19 NA
CSGGLAEFNEQFF TGCAGCGGGGGGTTAGCGGAGTTCAATGAGCAGTTCTTC TRBJ2-1 few TRBV29-1 NA